This passage covers 9 T cell receptor beta chains from one sample sequenced in a study of identical twins (dated by TCRdb to the mid-2010s). Receptor libraries were prepared by 5' RACE. Reads for this sample came from an Illumina HiSeq 2000. TCRdb ran its own pipeline on the public reads, namely fastp trimming at Q25 and MiXCR clone calling, and kept in-frame beta chains. Rows are unified per CDR3 protein, each entry keeping the most common DNA and genes. This sample has 400,000 to 550,000 distinct CDR3 sequences in its table, and 24% of those were observed once. The top ten clonotypes cover around 3% of the sample. A further study also used this sample, focusing on T cells expressing NK-cell markers.

The sequenced sample consisted of CD4+ T cells sorted from blood. These receptors were collected from a woman under 30 in good health.

This sequence joins TRBV12-3 or TRBV12-4 and TRBJ2-2; 7 bases are a match to TRBD2. CDR3 length: 15 amino acids. Trimming removed 6 bases from V and 8 bases from J; junction bases left unmatched: 12. The CDR3 DNA reads TGTGCCAGCAGCTCGTATGGGGGGGGTCCGGGGGAGCTGTTTTTT. Residues: CASSSYGGGPGELFF.

This clonotype was seen at least ten times. The chain has TRBV2 and TRBJ2-7; TRBD1 might be the D (5 bases). The V end lost 7 bases, the J end lost 1 base, and 17 bases lay between the germline ends. Per germline, CDR1 SNHLY and CDR2 FYNNEI. CDR3 size: 15 residues. The CDR3 spells CASKSDSGLSYEQYF. The CDR3 region has the DNA TGTGCCAGCAAGAGTGACAGTGGGCTTTCCTACGAGCAGTACTTC. Combining the CDR3 with reference TRBV2 and TRBJ2-7 gives the whole variable domain EPEVTQTPSHQVTQMGQEVILRCVPISNHLYFYWYRQILGQKVEFLVSFYNNEISEKSEIFDDQFSVERPDGSNFTLKIRSTKLEDSAMYFCASKSDSGLSYEQYFGPGTRLTVT.

This chain joins TRBV2 and TRBJ1-1; 8 nucleotides match TRBD1. V dropped 2 bases and J dropped 2; count of bases not matched to a gene: 4. The CDR3 has 15 residues. Germline CDR1 SNHLY, CDR2 FYNNEI. The CDR3 region is CASSEQGQVNTEAFF. DNA for the CDR3: TGTGCCAGCAGTGAACAGGGACAGGTCAACACTGAAGCTTTCTTT.

This chain uses TRBV27 with TRBJ2-3, with a possible D match to TRBD2 (6 bases). The germline CDR1 and CDR2 sequences are MNHEY and SMNVEV (reference sequence). CDR3 size: 16 residues. The V end lost 3 bases, the J end lost 1 base, and 14 bases lay between the germline ends. In nucleotides, the CDR3 is TGTGCCAGCAGTTTGATGAGCGGGTTCGGCACAGATACGCAGTATTTT. As protein: CASSLMSGFGTDTQYF.

This clonotype was counted between two and nine times. The chain links TRBV27 to TRBJ2-1; perhaps TRBD1 as D (5 bases). The germline V and J ends were trimmed by 6 bases and 13 bases, with 16 bases remaining between them. Germline V gene lookup returns CDR1 MNHEY and CDR2 SMNVEV (reference sequence). This CDR3 has 12 amino acids. CDR3 sequence reads: CASSAGRGGQFF. CDR3 DNA: TGTGCCAGCAGCGCAGGGCGCGGTGGACAGTTCTTC.

This clonotype appeared a few times. V gene TRBV5-1 combines with J gene TRBJ2-5; 8 bases agree with TRBD1. This CDR3 spans 15 amino acids. The germline V gene has CDR1 SGHRS and CDR2 YFSETQ. Unmatched junction bases numbered 15, after V lost 7 bases and J lost 7 bases. Here the CDR3 DNA reads TGCGCCAGCCCGGACAGGGCCCCTGTAAAGGTGACCCAGTACTTC. Translating it yields CASPDRAPVKVTQYF.

The chain has TRBV5-1 and TRBJ2-3; no definite D call. The germline V and J ends were trimmed by 4 bases and 0 bases, with 12 bases remaining between them. CDR3 length: 15 amino acids. Germline V gives CDR1 SGHRS, CDR2 YFSETQ. This CDR3 is CASSRPAPSTDTQYF. DNA for the CDR3: TGCGCCAGCAGCAGGCCGGCCCCTAGCACAGATACGCAGTATTTT.

This clonotype turned up a few times. The rearrangement links TRBV7-2 to TRBJ1-2; D unclear. Germline CDR1 and CDR2: SGHTA and FQGNSA. The CDR3 has 13 amino acids. V was pared by 0 bases and J by 3 bases, with 5 bases between. The CDR3 reads CASSLATDYGYTF. The CDR3 nucleotides read TGTGCCAGCAGCTTAGCGACTGACTATGGCTACACCTTC.

The V gene is TRBV6-5, the J gene TRBJ1-1; possibly TRBD1 for D (6 bases). V was shortened by 1 base and J by 5 bases, with 14 bases between the two germline ends. In germline, CDR1 is MNHEY, CDR2 SVGAGI. This CDR3 region has 15 residues. The CDR3 sequence: CASSYFGGRGTEAFF. DNA of the CDR3: TGTGCCAGCAGTTACTTCGGGGGCAGGGGTACTGAAGCTTTCTTT.